This T cell receptor beta chain derives from a study of T cells in Graves' hyperthyroidism and ophthalmopathy. TCR beta CDR3 sequences were amplified from RNA transcripts. The primer set for the first-round RT-PCR of the TCR CDR3 was HTBI. TCRdb reprocessed the multiplex PCR reads with MiXCR, giving one entry per CDR3 protein. The data contain more than 20,000 distinct CDR3 sequences, around 54% of them seen just once; the ten biggest clones take up roughly 26%. The TCR comes from a woman between 35 and 50 years old with Graves' hyperthyroidism that later progressed to Graves' ophthalmopathy. Sequencing was done on a sample of blood.

The CDR3 loop is CASPPGHEQYF. CDR3 DNA: TGTGCTAGCCCACCCGGGCACGAGCAGTACTTC. The V call is TRBV18, the J call TRBJ2-7; no reliable D call. This CDR3 has 11 amino acids. Germline assignment: CDR1 KGHSH and CDR2 LQKENI.